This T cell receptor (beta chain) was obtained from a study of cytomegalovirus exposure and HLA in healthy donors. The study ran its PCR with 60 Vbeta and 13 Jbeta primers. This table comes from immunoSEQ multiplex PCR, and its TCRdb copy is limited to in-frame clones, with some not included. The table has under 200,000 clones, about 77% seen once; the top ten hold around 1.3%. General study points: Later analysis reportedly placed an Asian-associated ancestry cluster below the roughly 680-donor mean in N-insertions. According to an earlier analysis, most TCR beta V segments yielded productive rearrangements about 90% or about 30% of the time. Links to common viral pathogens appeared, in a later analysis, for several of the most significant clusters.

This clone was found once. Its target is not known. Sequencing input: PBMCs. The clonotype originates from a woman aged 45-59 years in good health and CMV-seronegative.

For the CDR3, the DNA is TGCGCCAGCAGCCAAGTAATATCCAGGGCAGAACCTGAAGCTTTCTTT. Translated, it gives CASSQVISRAEPEAFF. The chain is built from TRBV4-3 and TRBJ1-1; D possibly corresponds to TRBD1 (5 bases). Trimming cost V 1 base and J 6 bases, with 18 bases left between them. The CDR3 runs to 16 residues. Germline CDR1 and CDR2: LGHNA and YSLEER.